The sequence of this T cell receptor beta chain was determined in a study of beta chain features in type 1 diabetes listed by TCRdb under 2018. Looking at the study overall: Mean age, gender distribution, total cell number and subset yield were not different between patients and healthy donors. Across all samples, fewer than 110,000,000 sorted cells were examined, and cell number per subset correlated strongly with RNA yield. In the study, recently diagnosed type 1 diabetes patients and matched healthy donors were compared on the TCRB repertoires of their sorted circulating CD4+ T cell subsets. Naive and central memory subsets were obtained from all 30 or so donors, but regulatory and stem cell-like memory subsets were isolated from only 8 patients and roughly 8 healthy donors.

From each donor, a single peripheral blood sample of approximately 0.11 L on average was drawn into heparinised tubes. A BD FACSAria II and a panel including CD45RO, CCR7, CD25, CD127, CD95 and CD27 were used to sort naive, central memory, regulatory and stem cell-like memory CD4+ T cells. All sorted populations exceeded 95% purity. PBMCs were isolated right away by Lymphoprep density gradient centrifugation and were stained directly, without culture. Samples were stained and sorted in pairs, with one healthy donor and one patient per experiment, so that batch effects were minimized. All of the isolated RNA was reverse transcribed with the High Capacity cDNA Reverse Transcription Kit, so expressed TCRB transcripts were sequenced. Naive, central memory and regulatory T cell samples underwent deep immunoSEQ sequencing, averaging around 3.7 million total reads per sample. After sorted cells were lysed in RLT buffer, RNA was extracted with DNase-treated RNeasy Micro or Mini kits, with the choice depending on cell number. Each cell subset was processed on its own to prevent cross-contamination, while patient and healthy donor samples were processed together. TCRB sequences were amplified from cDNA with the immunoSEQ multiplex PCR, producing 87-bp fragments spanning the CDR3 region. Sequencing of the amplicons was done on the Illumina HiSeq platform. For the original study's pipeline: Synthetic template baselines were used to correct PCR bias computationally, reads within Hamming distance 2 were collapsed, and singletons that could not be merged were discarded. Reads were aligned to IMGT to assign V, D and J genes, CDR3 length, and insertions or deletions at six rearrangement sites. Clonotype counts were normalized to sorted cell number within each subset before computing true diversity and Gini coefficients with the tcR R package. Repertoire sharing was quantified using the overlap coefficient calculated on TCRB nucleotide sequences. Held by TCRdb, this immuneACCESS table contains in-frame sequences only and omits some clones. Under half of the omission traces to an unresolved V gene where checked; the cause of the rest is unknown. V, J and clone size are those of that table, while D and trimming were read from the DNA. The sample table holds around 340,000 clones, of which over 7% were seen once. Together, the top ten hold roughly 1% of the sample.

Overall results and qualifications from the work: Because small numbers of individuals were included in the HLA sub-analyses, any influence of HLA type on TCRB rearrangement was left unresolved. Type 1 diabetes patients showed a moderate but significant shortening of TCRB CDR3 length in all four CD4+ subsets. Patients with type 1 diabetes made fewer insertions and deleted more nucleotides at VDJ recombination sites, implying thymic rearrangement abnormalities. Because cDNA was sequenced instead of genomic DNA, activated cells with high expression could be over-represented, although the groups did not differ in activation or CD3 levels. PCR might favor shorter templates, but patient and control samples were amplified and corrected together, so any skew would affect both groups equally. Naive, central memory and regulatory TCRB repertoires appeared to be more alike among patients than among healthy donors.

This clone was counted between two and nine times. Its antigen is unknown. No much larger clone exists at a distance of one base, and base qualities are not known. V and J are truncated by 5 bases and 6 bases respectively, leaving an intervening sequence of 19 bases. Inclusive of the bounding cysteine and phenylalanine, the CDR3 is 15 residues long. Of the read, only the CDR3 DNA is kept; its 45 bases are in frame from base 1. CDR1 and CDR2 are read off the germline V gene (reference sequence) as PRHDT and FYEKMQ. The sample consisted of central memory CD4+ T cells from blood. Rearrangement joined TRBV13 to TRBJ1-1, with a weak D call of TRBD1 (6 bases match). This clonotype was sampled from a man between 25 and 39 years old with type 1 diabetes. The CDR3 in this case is CASSISTGFPPEAFF. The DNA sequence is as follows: TGTGCCAGCAGCATTTCAACAGGGTTCCCCCCTGAAGCTTTCTTT.